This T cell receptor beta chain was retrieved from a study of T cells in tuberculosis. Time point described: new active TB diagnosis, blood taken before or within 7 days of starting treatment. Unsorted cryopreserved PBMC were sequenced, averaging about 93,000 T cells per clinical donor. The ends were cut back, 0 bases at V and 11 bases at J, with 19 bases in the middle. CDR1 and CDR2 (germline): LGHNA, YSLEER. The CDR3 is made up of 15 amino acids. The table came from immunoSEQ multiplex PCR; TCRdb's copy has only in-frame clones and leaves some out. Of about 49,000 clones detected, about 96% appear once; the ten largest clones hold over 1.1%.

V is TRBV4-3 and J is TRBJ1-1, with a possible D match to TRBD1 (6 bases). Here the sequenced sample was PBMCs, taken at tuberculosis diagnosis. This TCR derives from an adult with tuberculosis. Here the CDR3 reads CASSQDVTGTRMAFF. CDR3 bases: TGCGCCAGCAGCCAAGATGTTACAGGGACAAGGATGGCTTTCTTT.